This TCR beta chain was obtained from a study of blood T cell repertoires in COVID-19. The overall study: The study drew acute and convalescent COVID-19 samples from the United States, Italy and Spain.

There are 16 residues in the CDR3. CDR1 SSHAT and CDR2 FNYEAQ come from the germline V gene (reference sequence). In this sample, this clone turned up a few times. The junction differs from germline at one of its ends, possibly a read error. The method was immunoSEQ multiplex PCR; TCRdb's version includes in-frame clones alone and lacks a portion of them. Here the sample spans 200,000 to 250,000 clones, around 88% being singletons. The rearrangement links TRBV7-7 to TRBJ2-1; 11 nucleotides line up with TRBD2. The TCR sequence derives from a woman aged 45-60 years with acute COVID-19. What was sequenced was PBMCs or T cells enriched from blood (not recorded which). CDR3 in DNA: TGTGCTAGCAGCTTAGGTATAGCGGGAGGGGATAATGAGCAGTTCTTC. Translating it yields CASSLGIAGGDNEQFF.